Below are 26 T cell receptor beta chains sequenced from a single sample in a study of blood T cell repertoires in COVID-19. Assay used: immunoSEQ multiplex PCR; TCRdb lists only in-frame clones, some missing. The sample carries roughly 240,000 clones, 88% recorded once. Sequencing input: PBMCs or T cells enriched from blood (not recorded which). These receptors were obtained from a woman in her 40s with acute COVID-19.

V is TRBV5-1 and J is TRBJ2-3; 12 bases align to TRBD2. The CDR3 is made up of 14 amino acids. Germline lookup yields CDR1 SGHRS and CDR2 YFSETQ. V gave up 7 bases and J gave up 2 bases; unmatched junction bases: 2. CDR3 region: CASGLAGYTDTQYF. In nucleotides, the CDR3 is TGCGCCAGCGGACTAGCGGGATACACAGATACGCAGTATTTT. Complete variable domain (other parts from reference TRBV5-1 and TRBJ2-3): KAGVTQTPRYLIKTRGQQVTLSCSPISGHRSVSWYQQTPGQGLQFLFEYFSETQRNKGNFPGRFSGRQFSNSRSEMNVSTLELGDSALYLCASGLAGYTDTQYFGPGTRLTVL.

This clone came up a few times. The chain carries TRBV7-2 and TRBJ1-1; TRBD1 might be the D (5 bases). CDR1 and CDR2 from the germline V gene are SGHTA and FQGNSA. Trimming took off 3 bases at V and 3 bases at J, with 11 bases between the two ends. CDR3 length equals 14 residues. DNA of the CDR3: TGTGCCAGCAGCTTTTTTGGGGCGGACACTGAAGCTTTCTTT. Its translation: CASSFFGADTEAFF.

This clone occurred once. The chain joins TRBV7-9 to TRBJ2-3; TRBD2 aligns across 7 bases. V dropped 5 bases and J dropped 4; count of bases not matched to a gene: 6. In germline, CDR1 is SEHNR, CDR2 FQNEAQ (reference sequence). The CDR3 runs 14 residues. CDR3: CASSRSGAADTQYF. CDR3 bases: TGTGCCAGCAGCCGAAGCGGGGCGGCAGATACGCAGTATTTT.

The genes are TRBV18 and TRBJ1-6, with D unresolved. The CDR3 spans 16 residues. V gave up 2 bases and J gave up 10 bases, with 18 bases separating them. Germline V CDR1 and CDR2: KGHSH, LQKENI. The CDR3 here is CASSPMDGGGGSPLHF. The CDR3 nucleotides read TGTGCCAGCTCACCAATGGACGGCGGAGGAGGATCACCCCTCCACTTT. Together with reference TRBV18 and TRBJ1-6, the CDR3 gives the full variable domain: NAGVMQNPRHLVRRRGQEARLRCSPMKGHSHVYWYRQLPEEGLKFMVYLQKENIIDESGMPKERFSAEFPKEGPSILRIQQVVRGDSAAYFCASSPMDGGGGSPLHFGNGTRLTVT.

This clone was detected many times. J is TRBJ2-2 and V is TRBV19; the match to TRBD1 covers 9 bases. With 5 bases clipped from V and 4 bases from J, the junction kept 8 bases outside the gene matches. Germline CDR1 and CDR2: LNHDA and SQIVND (reference sequence). The CDR3 totals 16 residues. CDR3 amino acids: CASSSNRGPGTGELFF. DNA of the CDR3: TGTGCCAGTAGTTCGAACAGGGGGCCCGGCACCGGGGAGCTGTTTTTT.

The chain employs TRBV5-3 and TRBJ2-2, with D possibly being TRBD1 (6 bases). TRBV5-3 is marked as an open reading frame, function uncertain. The CDR3 extends over 18 amino acids. Trimming removed 0 bases from V and 3 bases from J, with 18 bases in between. CDR3 sequence: CARSLDRPRGTDTGELFF. The CDR3 nucleotides read TGTGCCAGAAGCTTGGATCGCCCCAGGGGTACGGACACCGGGGAGCTGTTTTTT.

In its sample, this clone was seen once. This rearrangement joins TRBV7-2 to TRBJ2-3, with D maybe TRBD2 (5 bases). The length of the CDR3 is 16 residues. Trimming stripped 5 bases from V and 1 base from J, with 16 bases between. Germline CDR1 reads SGHTA; CDR2 reads FQGNSA. The CDR3 loop reads CASSLMLARGTDTQYF. DNA of the CDR3: TGTGCCAGCAGCCTCATGTTAGCGCGAGGCACAGATACGCAGTATTTT.

V and J are TRBV3-1 (or the pseudogene TRBV3-2) and TRBJ2-2; 7 bases align to TRBD2. The CDR3 totals 14 residues. J lost 4 bases, V lost 6 bases, and 5 bases had no gene match. Germline-derived CDR1 and CDR2 are LGHDT and YNNKEL (reference sequence). The CDR3 loop is CASRGGLSTGELFF. CDR3 in DNA: TGTGCCAGCAGGGGGGGGTTGAGCACCGGGGAGCTGTTTTTT.

The J gene is TRBJ2-1, the V gene TRBV7-8; D is perhaps TRBD2 (6 bases). Deletions cut 5 bases from V and 1 base from J, with 15 bases between. The CDR3 is 16 residues long. Germline CDR1 and CDR2: SGHVS and FQNEAQ. The CDR3 DNA follows: TGTGCCAGCAGCCCAGCTGGGGGGAGGTCCTACAATGAGCAGTTCTTC. Translated, it gives CASSPAGGRSYNEQFF.

There are a few counts of this clone. The gene calls are TRBV30 and TRBJ1-1; D not certain. Germline V CDR1 and CDR2: GTSNPN, SVGIG (reference sequence). Trimming left V 4 bases short and J 3 bases short, with 15 bases between. The CDR3 consists of 14 residues. CDR3 sequence (DNA): TGTGCCTGGAATCGACAAAGCTGGGACACTGAAGCTTTCTTT. This encodes CAWNRQSWDTEAFF. The complete variable domain, with remaining parts taken from reference TRBV30 and TRBJ1-1, reads SQTIHQWPATLVQPVGSPLSLECTVEGTSNPNLYWYRQAAGRGLQLLFYSVGIGQISSEVPQNLSASRPQDRQFILSSKKLLLSDSGFYLCAWNRQSWDTEAFFGQGTRLTVV.

CDR3 sequence: CRGGGPFYSYEQYV. CDR3 bases: TGCAGGGGCGGCGGGCCTTTTTACTCCTACGAGCAGTACGTC. The V gene is TRBV29-1, the J gene TRBJ2-7, with D perhaps matching TRBD2 (5 bases). This CDR3 comprises 14 residues. CDR1 is SQVTM and CDR2 is ANQGSEA in the germline V gene.

The V and J genes are TRBV5-5 and TRBJ1-2, with no clear D. Trimming left V 2 bases short and J 0 bases short, with 20 bases between. Germline V gene data show CDR1 as SGHKS and CDR2 as YYEKEE (reference sequence). The CDR3 contains 18 residues. The CDR3 spells CASSLSTGRGVTNYGYTF. CDR3 coding DNA: TGTGCCAGCAGCTTATCTACCGGTCGTGGTGTTACTAACTATGGCTACACCTTC.

To note about this clone: Other nucleotide sequences from this sample produce the same CDR3. The chain has TRBV20-1 and TRBJ1-4; no reliable D call. In germline, CDR1 is DFQATT, CDR2 SNEGSKA (reference sequence). This CDR3 has 11 residues. Trimming stripped 3 bases from V and 8 bases from J, with 7 bases between. Here the CDR3 reads CSASSGEKLFF. The CDR3 nucleotides are TGCAGTGCTAGTTCCGGGGAAAAACTGTTTTTT.

J is TRBJ2-4 and V is TRBV10-3; possibly TRBD1 for D (6 bases). Germline CDR1 ENHRY, CDR2 SYGVKD. The V gene lost 2 bases and the J gene lost 0 bases, with 17 bases spanning the gap. This CDR3 is built from 18 residues. The CDR3 region is CAISEKTQGILAKNIQYF. In nucleotides, the CDR3 is TGTGCCATCAGTGAGAAAACCCAGGGGATTCTAGCCAAAAACATTCAGTACTTC.

The chain joins TRBV4-1 to TRBJ1-5; the match to TRBD1 covers 9 bases. V was pared by 1 base and J by 7 bases, with 5 bases of the junction left unmatched. Germline V lookup: CDR1 MGHRA, CDR2 YSYEKL. This CDR3 contains 15 residues. In nucleotides, the CDR3 is TGCGCCAGCAGCCAAGGGACAGGGGCTGAGCAGCCCCAGCATTTT. Translating it yields CASSQGTGAEQPQHF.

The rearrangement joins TRBV24-1 to TRBJ2-2, with TRBD1 matching over 9 bases. Per the germline V gene, CDR1 is KGHDR and CDR2 is SFDVKD. The junction had 1 base not matched to a gene; V was cut back by 8 bases and J by 1 base. The length of the CDR3 is 14 residues. The CDR3 sequence: CATTGQGNTGELFF. The CDR3 DNA reads TGTGCCACCACGGGACAGGGGAACACCGGGGAGCTGTTTTTT.

The genes are TRBV9 and TRBJ2-2; TRBD1 agrees at 8 bases. Trimming cost V 7 bases and J 6 bases; bases outside gene matches: 20. Germline V gives CDR1 SGDLS, CDR2 YYNGEE. The length of the CDR3 is 18 residues. The CDR3 region is CASGSGRGQGLIAGELFF. CDR3 coding DNA: TGTGCCAGCGGTTCGGGCAGGGGGCAGGGGTTAATTGCCGGGGAGCTGTTTTTT.

The chain joins TRBV14 to TRBJ2-5; D may be TRBD1 (5 bases). The CDR3 has 16 amino acids. V was shortened by 0 bases and J by 5 bases, with 16 bases between the two germline ends. CDR1 and CDR2 from the germline V gene are SGHDN and FVKESK. The DNA for the CDR3 is TGTGCCAGCAGCCAAGATCCAGGGAAAGGCTCGGAGACCCAGTACTTC. It specifies CASSQDPGKGSETQYF.

This clone was seen a single time. This chain connects TRBV6-5 to TRBJ1-1; D gene ambiguous. The germline V gene encodes CDR1 MNHEY and CDR2 SVGAGI. Deletions cut 6 bases from V and 13 bases from J, with 12 bases between. This CDR3 is 10 amino acids long. The CDR3 nucleotides read TGTGCCAGCAGCCTCATGTACTGTTTCTTT. This codes for CASSLMYCFF.

The table lists this clone with a count of one. This chain joins TRBV6-5 and TRBJ1-1; TRBD1 agrees at 7 bases. V lost 5 bases and J lost 4; bases outside the gene matches: 4. The germline gives CDR1 MNHEY, CDR2 SVGAGI. The CDR3 covers 13 residues. CDR3 DNA sequence: TGTGCCAGCAGTCTCTGGGACAGCACTGAAGCTTTCTTT. Its protein product is CASSLWDSTEAFF.

The chain links TRBV25-1 to TRBJ1-3; 8 bases are a match to TRBD1. The V and J ends lost 8 bases and 0 bases, in that order; junction bases with no gene match: 6. Germline CDR1 and CDR2: MGHDK and SYGVNS. This CDR3 has 15 residues. DNA for the CDR3: TGTGCCAGCCGCCCGACAGGGGTCTCTGGAAACACCATATATTTT. This gives the protein CASRPTGVSGNTIYF. Variable domain in full (rest from reference TRBV25-1 and TRBJ1-3): EADIYQTPRYLVIGTGKKITLECSQTMGHDKMYWYQQDPGMELHLIHYSYGVNSTEKGDLSSESTVSRIRTEHFPLTLESARPSHTSQYLCASRPTGVSGNTIYFGEGSWLTVV.

The V call is TRBV15, the J call TRBJ1-4; D gene unclear. Germline CDR1 reads LNHNV; CDR2 reads YYDKDF (reference sequence). The CDR3 runs to 14 residues. V was shortened by 5 bases and J by 6 bases, with 13 bases between the two germline ends. This chain's CDR3 is CATSPSVSHEKLFF. As DNA, the CDR3 is TGTGCCACCAGCCCGTCGGTCTCACATGAAAAACTGTTTTTT.

The chain recombines TRBV10-2 with TRBJ2-2; no reliable D call. The germline V gene encodes CDR1 WSHSY and CDR2 SAAADI. The ends were cut back, 4 bases at V and 1 base at J, with 7 bases in the middle. This CDR3 has 14 residues. For the CDR3, the DNA is TGCGCCAGCAGTGTCCTAGGGAACACCGGGGAGCTGTTTTTT. Translated: CASSVLGNTGELFF.

The chain employs TRBV5-8 and TRBJ1-2; D unresolved. This CDR3 comprises 14 residues. The germline V gene has CDR1 SGHTS and CDR2 YDEGEE. The V and J ends lost 4 bases and 4 bases respectively, with 14 bases between them. The CDR3 loop reads CASSLGGFLYGYTF. CDR3 DNA: TGTGCCAGCAGCCTTGGAGGGTTTCTCTATGGCTACACCTTC.

The V call is TRBV27, the J call TRBJ1-6; D remains unclear. This CDR3 is built from 14 residues. Trimming took off 3 bases at V and 7 bases at J, with 10 bases between the two ends. Germline CDR1 reads MNHEY; CDR2 reads SMNVEV (reference sequence). DNA of the CDR3: TGTGCCAGCAGTTTTTTGGAGGGAAATTCACCCCTCCACTTT. Translating it yields CASSFLEGNSPLHF.

The chain links TRBV5-1 to TRBJ1-1; tentative D call: TRBD1 (5 bases). Trimming shortened V by 0 bases and J by 0 bases, and 12 bases separated the two germline ends. Germline-derived CDR1 and CDR2 are SGHRS and YFSETQ. This CDR3 comprises 16 residues. The CDR3 spells CASSLATRAVNTEAFF. In DNA, the CDR3 is TGCGCCAGCAGCTTGGCCACCAGGGCCGTGAACACTGAAGCTTTCTTT.